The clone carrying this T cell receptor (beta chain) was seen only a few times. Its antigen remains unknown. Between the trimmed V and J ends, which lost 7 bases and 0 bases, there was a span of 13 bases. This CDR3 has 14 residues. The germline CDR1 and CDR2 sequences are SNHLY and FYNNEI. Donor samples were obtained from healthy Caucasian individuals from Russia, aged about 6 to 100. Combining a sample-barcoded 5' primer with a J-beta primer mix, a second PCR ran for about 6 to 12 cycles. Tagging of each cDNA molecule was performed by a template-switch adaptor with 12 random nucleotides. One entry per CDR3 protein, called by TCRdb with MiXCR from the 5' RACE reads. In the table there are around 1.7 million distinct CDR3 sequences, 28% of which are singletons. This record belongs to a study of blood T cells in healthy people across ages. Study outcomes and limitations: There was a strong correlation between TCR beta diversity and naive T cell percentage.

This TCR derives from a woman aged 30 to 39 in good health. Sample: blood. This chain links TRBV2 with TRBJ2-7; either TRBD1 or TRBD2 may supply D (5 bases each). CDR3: CASIRDGASYEQYF. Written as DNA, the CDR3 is TGTGCCAGCATCCGGGACGGAGCCTCCTACGAGCAGTACTTC.